This T cell receptor (beta chain) was sequenced in a study of T cell responses to AZD1222 COVID-19 vaccine. Profiled with immunoSEQ multiplex PCR; TCRdb holds only in-frame clones, not every one. The repertoire holds approximately 140,000 clones, with approximately 90% as singletons. Looked up from germline, CDR1 is GTSNPN and CDR2 is SVGIG (reference sequence). This CDR3 comprises 16 residues. The V end lost 2 bases, the J end lost 0 bases, and 14 bases lay between the germline ends. This clone came up a few times. This clonotype was obtained from an adult in good health. The chain joins TRBV30 to TRBJ1-3; TRBD1 might be the D (6 bases). Here the sequenced sample was peripheral blood, taken on day 0 of AZD1222 vaccination. The CDR3 DNA follows: TGTGCCTGGAGTATAACAGGGCGATACTCTGGAAACACCATATATTTT. Translation: CAWSITGRYSGNTIYF.